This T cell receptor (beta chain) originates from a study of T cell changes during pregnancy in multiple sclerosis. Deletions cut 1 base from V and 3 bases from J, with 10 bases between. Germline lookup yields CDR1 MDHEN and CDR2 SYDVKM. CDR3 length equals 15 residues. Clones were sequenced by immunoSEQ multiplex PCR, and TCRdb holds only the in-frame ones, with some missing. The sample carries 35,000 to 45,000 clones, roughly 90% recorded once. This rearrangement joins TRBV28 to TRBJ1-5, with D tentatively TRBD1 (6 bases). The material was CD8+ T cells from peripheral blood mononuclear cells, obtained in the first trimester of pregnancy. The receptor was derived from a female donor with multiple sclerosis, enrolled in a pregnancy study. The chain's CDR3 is CASSLSGTLNQPQHF. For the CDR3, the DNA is TGTGCCAGCAGTTTATCCGGGACACTCAATCAGCCCCAGCATTTT.